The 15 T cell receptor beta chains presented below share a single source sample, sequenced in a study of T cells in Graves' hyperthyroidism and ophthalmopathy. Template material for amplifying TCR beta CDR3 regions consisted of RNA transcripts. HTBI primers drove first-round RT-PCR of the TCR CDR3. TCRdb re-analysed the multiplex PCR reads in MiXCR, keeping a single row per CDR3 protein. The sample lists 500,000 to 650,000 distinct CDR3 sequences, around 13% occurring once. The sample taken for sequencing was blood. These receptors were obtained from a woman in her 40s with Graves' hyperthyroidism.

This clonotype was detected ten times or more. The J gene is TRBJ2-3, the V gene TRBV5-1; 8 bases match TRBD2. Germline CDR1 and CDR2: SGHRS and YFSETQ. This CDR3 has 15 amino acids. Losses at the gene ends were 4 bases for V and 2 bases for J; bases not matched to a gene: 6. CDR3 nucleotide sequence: TGCGCCAGCAGCGACACTAGCGGAGTCACAGATACGCAGTATTTT. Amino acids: CASSDTSGVTDTQYF.

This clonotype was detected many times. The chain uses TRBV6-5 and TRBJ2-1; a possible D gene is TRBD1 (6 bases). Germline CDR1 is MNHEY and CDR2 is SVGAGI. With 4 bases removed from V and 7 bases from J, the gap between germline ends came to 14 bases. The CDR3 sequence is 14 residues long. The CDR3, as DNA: TGTGCCAGCAGTTCCAGACATCAGGGGAATGAGCAGTTCTTC. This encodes CASSSRHQGNEQFF.

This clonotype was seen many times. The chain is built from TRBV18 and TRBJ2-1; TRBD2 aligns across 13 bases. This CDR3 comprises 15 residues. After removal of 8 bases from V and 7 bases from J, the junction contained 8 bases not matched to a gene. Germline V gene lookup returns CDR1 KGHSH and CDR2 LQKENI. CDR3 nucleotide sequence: TGTGCCAGCAGCCCCGGGACTAGCGGGATTAATGAGCAGTTCTTC. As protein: CASSPGTSGINEQFF.

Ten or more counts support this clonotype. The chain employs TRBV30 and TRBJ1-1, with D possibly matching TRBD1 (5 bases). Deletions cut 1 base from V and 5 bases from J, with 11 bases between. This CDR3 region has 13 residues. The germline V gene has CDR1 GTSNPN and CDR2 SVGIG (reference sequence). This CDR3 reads CAWSAGLSTEAFF. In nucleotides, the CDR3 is TGTGCCTGGAGTGCGGGACTGAGTACTGAAGCTTTCTTT.

In DNA, the CDR3 is TGTGCCACCAGTGCGAGCACAGATACGCAGTATTTT. Protein sequence: CATSASTDTQYF. The chain employs TRBV24-1 and TRBJ2-3; no firm D call. Germline V gene sequence: CDR1 KGHDR, CDR2 SFDVKD. Trimming left V 5 bases short and J 0 bases short, with 2 bases between. The CDR3 has 12 residues.

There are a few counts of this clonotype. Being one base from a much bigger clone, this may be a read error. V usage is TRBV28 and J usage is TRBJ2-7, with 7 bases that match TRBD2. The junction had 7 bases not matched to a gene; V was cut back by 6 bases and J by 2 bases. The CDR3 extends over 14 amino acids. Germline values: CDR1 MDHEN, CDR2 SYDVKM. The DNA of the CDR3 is TGTGCCAGCAGCATCCGCGGGAGCACCTACGAGCAGTACTTC. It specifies CASSIRGSTYEQYF.

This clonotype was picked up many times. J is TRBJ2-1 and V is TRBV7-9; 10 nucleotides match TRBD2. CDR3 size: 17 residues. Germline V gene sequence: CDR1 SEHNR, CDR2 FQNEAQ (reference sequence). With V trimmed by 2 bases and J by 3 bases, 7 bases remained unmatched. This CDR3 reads CASSLSRAGGSYNEQFF. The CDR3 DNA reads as TGTGCCAGCAGCTTATCTCGAGCGGGGGGGAGCTACAATGAGCAGTTCTTC.

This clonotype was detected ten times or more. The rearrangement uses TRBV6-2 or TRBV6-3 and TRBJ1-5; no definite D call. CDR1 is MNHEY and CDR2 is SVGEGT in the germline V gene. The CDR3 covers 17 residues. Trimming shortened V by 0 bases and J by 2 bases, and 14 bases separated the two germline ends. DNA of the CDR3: TGTGCCAGCAGTTACTCGACTTCAAACACGGGCAATCAGCCCCAGCATTTT. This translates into CASSYSTSNTGNQPQHF.

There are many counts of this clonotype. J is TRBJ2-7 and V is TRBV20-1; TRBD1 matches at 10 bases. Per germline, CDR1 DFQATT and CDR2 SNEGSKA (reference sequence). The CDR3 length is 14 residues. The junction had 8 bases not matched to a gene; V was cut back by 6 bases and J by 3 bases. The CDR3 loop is CSASIGQGGYEQYF. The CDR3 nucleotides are TGCAGTGCCTCAATCGGACAGGGGGGCTACGAGCAGTACTTC.

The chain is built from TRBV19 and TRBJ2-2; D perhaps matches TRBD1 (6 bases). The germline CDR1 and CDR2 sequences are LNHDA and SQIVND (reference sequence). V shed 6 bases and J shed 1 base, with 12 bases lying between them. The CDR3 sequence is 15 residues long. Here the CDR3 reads CASSPWGQNTGELFF. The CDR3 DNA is TGTGCCAGTAGCCCTTGGGGACAGAACACCGGGGAGCTGTTTTTT. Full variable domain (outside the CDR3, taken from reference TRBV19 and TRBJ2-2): DGGITQSPKYLFRKEGQNVTLSCEQNLNHDAMYWYRQDPGQGLRLIYYSQIVNDFQKGDIAEGYSVSREKKESFPLTVTSAQKNPTAFYLCASSPWGQNTGELFFGEGSRLTVL.

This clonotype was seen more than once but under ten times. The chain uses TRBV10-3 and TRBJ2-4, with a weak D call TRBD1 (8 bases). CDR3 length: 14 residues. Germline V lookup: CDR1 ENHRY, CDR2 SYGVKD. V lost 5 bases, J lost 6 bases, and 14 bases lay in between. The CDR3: CAISSDREGNIQYF. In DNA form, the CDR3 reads TGTGCCATCAGTTCGGACAGGGAGGGAAACATTCAGTACTTC.

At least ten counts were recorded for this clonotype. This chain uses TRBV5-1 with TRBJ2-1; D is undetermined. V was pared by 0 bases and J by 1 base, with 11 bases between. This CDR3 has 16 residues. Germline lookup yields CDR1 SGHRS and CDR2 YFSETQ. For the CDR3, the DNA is TGCGCCAGCAGCTTGGAGTCGGCGGCGTCCTACAATGAGCAGTTCTTC. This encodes CASSLESAASYNEQFF.

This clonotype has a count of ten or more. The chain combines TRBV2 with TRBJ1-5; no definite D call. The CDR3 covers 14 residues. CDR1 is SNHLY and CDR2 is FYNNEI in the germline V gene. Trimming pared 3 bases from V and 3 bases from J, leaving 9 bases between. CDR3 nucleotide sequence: TGTGCCAGCAGTGACTGGTCGCTCAATCAGCCCCAGCATTTT. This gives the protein CASSDWSLNQPQHF.

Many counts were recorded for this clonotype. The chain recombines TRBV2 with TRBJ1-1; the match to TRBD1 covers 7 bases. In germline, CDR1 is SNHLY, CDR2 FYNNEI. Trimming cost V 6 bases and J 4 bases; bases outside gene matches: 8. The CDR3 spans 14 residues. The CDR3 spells CASRRPGGTTEAFF. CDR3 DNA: TGTGCCAGCAGGCGACCAGGGGGGACCACTGAAGCTTTCTTT.

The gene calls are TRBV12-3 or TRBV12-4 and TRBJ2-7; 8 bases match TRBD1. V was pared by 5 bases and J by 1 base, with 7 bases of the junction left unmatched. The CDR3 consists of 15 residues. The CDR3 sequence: CASSLGQGLSYEQYF. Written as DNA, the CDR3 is TGTGCCAGCAGTCTAGGACAGGGTCTATCCTACGAGCAGTACTTC.